This T cell receptor beta chain originates from a study of CD8+ T cells in alopecia areata. Regarding this clone: The antigen remains undetermined.

Treatment given: oral pan-JAK inhibitor, 5-10 mg twice daily. Those with alopecia areata gave lesional scalp punch biopsies and peripheral blood. Findings of the study overall: Scalp clonality, along with expanded CD8+ clones among the top 100, was significantly decreased by tofacitinib. Greater clonality was observed in lesional scalp samples, especially alopecia totalis/universalis, versus normal scalp. Unlike in mice, where it was clearer, TCR sharing across patients was less clear, possibly HLA-related.

Reverse transcribed after extraction, RNA yielded cDNA as the sequencing template. Profiled with immunoSEQ multiplex PCR; TCRdb holds only in-frame clones, not every one. The sample records about 160,000 clones, approximately 65% being singletons. V dropped 0 bases and J dropped 2 bases, with 3 bases sitting between them. The CDR3 has 12 residues. Germline-derived CDR1 and CDR2 are SGHNT and YYREEE (reference sequence). The sample consisted of CD4+ T cells sorted from blood, taken at week 4, from a patient treated with tofacitinib. The clonotype was recovered from a human donor with alopecia areata. The chain combines TRBV5-4 with TRBJ2-7, with no clear D. DNA for the CDR3: TGTGCCAGCAGCTTGGACACCTACGAGCAGTACTTC. Its translation: CASSLDTYEQYF. Full variable domain (remainder filled in from reference TRBV5-4 and TRBJ2-7): ETGVTQSPTHLIKTRGQQVTLRCSSQSGHNTVSWYQQALGQGPQFIFQYYREEENGRGNFPPRFSGLQFPNYSSELNVNALELDDSALYLCASSLDTYEQYFGPGTRLTVT.